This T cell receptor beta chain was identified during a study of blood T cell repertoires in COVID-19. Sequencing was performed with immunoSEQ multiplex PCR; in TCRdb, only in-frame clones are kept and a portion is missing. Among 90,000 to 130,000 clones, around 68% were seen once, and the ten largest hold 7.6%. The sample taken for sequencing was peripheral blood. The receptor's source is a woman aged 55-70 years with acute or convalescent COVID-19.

CDR3 region: CSVGGHRGKGGYTF. Here the CDR3 DNA reads TGCAGCGTTGGTGGTCACAGGGGAAAGGGTGGCTACACCTTC. The V and J genes are TRBV29-1 and TRBJ1-2, with 7 positions matching TRBD1. CDR1 is SQVTM and CDR2 is ANQGSEA in the germline V gene. The CDR3 is made up of 14 amino acids. Trimming took 4 bases from V and 7 from J; bases not matched to a gene: 12.